One sample yielded the 17 T cell receptor beta chains listed below, sequenced in a study of cytomegalovirus exposure and HLA in healthy donors. PCR employed 60 Vbeta and 13 Jbeta primers. Produced via immunoSEQ multiplex PCR; TCRdb's table is partial and in-frame only. Of roughly 98,000 clones listed, more than 55% are singletons. Sequenced sample: PBMCs. The receptor source for this set is a woman in her thirties in good health and CMV-seropositive.

The gene calls are TRBV19 and TRBJ1-1, with 10 bases that match TRBD1. Germline CDR1 reads LNHDA; CDR2 reads SQIVND (reference sequence). The J segment lost 0 bases and the V segment lost 3 bases, leaving 10 bases of the junction unmatched. CDR3 size: 18 residues. In nucleotides, the CDR3 is TGTGCCAGTAGTATGGGGACAGGGGTAACGAGGATGAACACTGAAGCTTTCTTT. This encodes CASSMGTGVTRMNTEAFF. The complete variable domain, with remaining parts taken from reference TRBV19 and TRBJ1-1, reads DGGITQSPKYLFRKEGQNVTLSCEQNLNHDAMYWYRQDPGQGLRLIYYSQIVNDFQKGDIAEGYSVSREKKESFPLTVTSAQKNPTAFYLCASSMGTGVTRMNTEAFFGQGTRLTVV.

Points on this clone: The junction departs from the called germline gene at one end, perhaps through a read error. The genes are TRBV7-9 and TRBJ1-1; 10 bases agree with TRBD1. Germline V lookup: CDR1 SEHNR, CDR2 FQNEAQ (reference sequence). This CDR3 contains 17 residues. CDR3 sequence reads: CSSSLKRGTGVATEAFF. CDR3 sequence (DNA): TGTTCCAGCAGCTTAAAGCGCGGGACAGGGGTTGCCACTGAAGCTTTCTTT.

In its sample, this clone was seen a few times. The rearrangement links TRBV15 to TRBJ1-4; maybe TRBD1 (6 bases). Germline CDR1 reads LNHNV; CDR2 reads YYDKDF (reference sequence). V was clipped by 3 bases and J by 0 bases, with 11 bases between them. The CDR3 loop spans 16 amino acids. CDR3 residues: CATSRGPGATNEKLFF. Written as DNA, the CDR3 is TGTGCCACCAGCAGGGGGCCAGGGGCAACTAATGAAAAACTGTTTTTT.

The chain couples TRBV7-9 to TRBJ1-6; TRBD1 might be the D (5 bases). Germline V gene lookup returns CDR1 SEHNR and CDR2 FQNEAQ (reference sequence). The CDR3 spans 13 residues. Trimming shortened V by 8 bases and J by 10 bases, and 15 bases separated the two germline ends. This CDR3 is CASSPGLRSPLHF. The CDR3 DNA reads as TGTGCCAGCTCCCCAGGGTTACGGTCACCCCTCCACTTT.

The chain joins TRBV7-8 to TRBJ1-1; D is ambiguous. Germline CDR1 is SGHVS and CDR2 is FQNEAQ. The length of the CDR3 is 14 residues. V shed 1 base and J shed 5 bases, with 11 bases lying between them. CDR3 in DNA: TGTGCCAGCAGCTTAGGGGGAGTTCGAACTGAAGCTTTCTTT. This sequence encodes CASSLGGVRTEAFF.

The chain joins TRBV27 to TRBJ2-5; 14 nucleotides agree with TRBD2. Germline-derived CDR1 and CDR2 are MNHEY and SMNVEV (reference sequence). This CDR3 is built from 16 residues. Unmatched junction bases numbered 5, after V lost 6 bases and J lost 2 bases. For the CDR3, the DNA is TGTGCCAGCAGCCCCAGACTAGCGGGGGGGCAAGAGACCCAGTACTTC. It specifies CASSPRLAGGQETQYF.

The gene calls are TRBV7-9 and TRBJ1-6; 7 nucleotides match TRBD1. With V trimmed by 3 bases and J by 7 bases, 9 bases remained unmatched. CDR1 is SEHNR, CDR2 FQNEAQ, per germline (reference sequence). The CDR3 totals 16 residues. The CDR3 DNA reads TGTGCCAGCAGCTTCGGGACGGGGACAGAGAATTCACCCCTCCACTTT. Translated, it gives CASSFGTGTENSPLHF. Full variable domain (rest looked up from reference TRBV7-9 and TRBJ1-6): DTGVSQNPRHKITKRGQNVTFRCDPISEHNRLYWYRQTLGQGPEFLTYFQNEAQLEKSRLLSDRFSAERPKGSFSTLEIQRTEQGDSAMYLCASSFGTGTENSPLHFGNGTRLTVT.

The gene calls are TRBV2 and TRBJ1-1; TRBD1 might be the D (6 bases). Trimming cost V 8 bases and J 1 base, with 11 bases left between them. Germline CDR1 and CDR2: SNHLY and FYNNEI. The CDR3 runs to 13 residues. DNA for the CDR3: TGTGCCAGCGCTTACAGGGAGAACACTGAAGCTTTCTTT. Its translation: CASAYRENTEAFF.

The rearrangement joins TRBV12-5 to TRBJ1-1; tentative D call: TRBD1 (6 bases). This CDR3 has 15 amino acids. V was trimmed by 2 bases and J by 0 bases, leaving 10 bases between them. CDR1 is LGHNT and CDR2 is FRNRAP in the germline V gene. The CDR3, as DNA: TGTGCTAGTGGTTTGAGCGGGACACTGAACACTGAAGCTTTCTTT. The encoded protein is CASGLSGTLNTEAFF.

V gene TRBV28 combines with J gene TRBJ2-5, with 10 bases fitting TRBD1. CDR1 is MDHEN, CDR2 SYDVKM, per germline. V lost 2 bases to trimming and J lost 5 bases; unmatched junction nucleotides: 5. The CDR3 contains 15 residues. The chain's CDR3 is CASSLNPTGGETQYF. The CDR3 DNA follows: TGTGCCAGCAGTTTAAATCCGACAGGGGGCGAGACCCAGTACTTC.

This clone has just a few counts. V is TRBV19 and J is TRBJ2-7, with 8 bases aligning to TRBD1. The CDR3 totals 16 residues. J was trimmed by 4 bases and V by 6 bases; bases with no gene match: 14. CDR1 LNHDA and CDR2 SQIVND come from the germline V gene (reference sequence). CDR3 sequence: CASRQGGRRLCYEQYF. The CDR3 DNA reads TGTGCCAGTAGACAGGGGGGACGGCGGCTGTGTTACGAGCAGTACTTC.

The genes are TRBV15 and TRBJ1-1; perhaps TRBD1 as D (5 bases). With 0 bases removed from V and 5 bases from J, the gap between germline ends came to 10 bases. CDR3 length: 14 residues. The germline CDR1 and CDR2 sequences are LNHNV and YYDKDF (reference sequence). CDR3 region: CATSRDGGGTEAFF. The CDR3 region has the DNA TGTGCCACCAGCAGAGATGGGGGAGGGACTGAAGCTTTCTTT.

This clone was counted only a few times. The genes are TRBV27 and TRBJ2-2; a possible D gene is TRBD2 (6 bases). The length of the CDR3 is 16 residues. In germline, CDR1 is MNHEY, CDR2 SMNVEV (reference sequence). With 6 bases removed from V and 2 bases from J, the gap between germline ends came to 16 bases. CDR3 in amino acids: CASSIVEGINTGELFF. The CDR3 nucleotides read TGTGCCAGCAGCATAGTGGAGGGAATCAACACCGGGGAGCTGTTTTTT.

This clone has just one count. The V and J genes are TRBV15 and TRBJ2-1; 9 nucleotides align to TRBD2. Germline V gene sequence: CDR1 LNHNV, CDR2 YYDKDF (reference sequence). The V segment lost 3 bases and the J segment 4 bases; nucleotides outside the gene matches: 4. The CDR3 extends over 15 amino acids. The CDR3 sequence is CATSSQRGAYNEQFF. The CDR3 nucleotides read TGTGCCACCAGCAGTCAGCGGGGGGCATACAATGAGCAGTTCTTC.

This clone was found many times. The genes are TRBV7-8 and TRBJ1-5; D not certain. CDR3 size: 17 residues. Trimming cost V 5 bases and J 6 bases, with 23 bases left between them. Germline assignment: CDR1 SGHVS and CDR2 FQNEAQ. CDR3 bases: TGTGCCAGCAGCAAACTAGACACCGGCCTAAGTGGTCAGCCCCAGCATTTT. It codes for CASSKLDTGLSGQPQHF. The full variable domain, its missing parts supplied by reference TRBV7-8 and TRBJ1-5, is GAGVSQSPRYKVAKRGQDVALRCDPISGHVSLFWYQQALGQGPEFLTYFQNEAQLDKSGLPSDRFFAERPEGSVSTLKIQRTQQEDSAVYLCASSKLDTGLSGQPQHFGDGTRLSIL.

This chain uses TRBV27 with TRBJ2-7; tentatively, D is TRBD1 (6 bases). V was cut by 3 bases and J by 4 bases, with 10 bases left in between. Germline-derived CDR1 and CDR2 are MNHEY and SMNVEV (reference sequence). The CDR3 has 13 residues. CDR3 in amino acids: CASSFLDRYEQYF. The CDR3 DNA sequence: TGTGCCAGCAGTTTCCTTGACAGGTACGAGCAGTACTTC.

This clone has only a few counts. This chain connects TRBV6-5 to TRBJ1-4, with TRBD1 matching over 7 bases. The CDR3 is 15 amino acids. Germline V gene data show CDR1 as MNHEY and CDR2 as SVGAGI. Trimming cost V 8 bases and J 5 bases; bases outside gene matches: 11. This chain's CDR3 is CASWNGQAQNEKLFF. CDR3 DNA: TGTGCCAGCTGGAATGGACAGGCTCAAAATGAAAAACTGTTTTTT.